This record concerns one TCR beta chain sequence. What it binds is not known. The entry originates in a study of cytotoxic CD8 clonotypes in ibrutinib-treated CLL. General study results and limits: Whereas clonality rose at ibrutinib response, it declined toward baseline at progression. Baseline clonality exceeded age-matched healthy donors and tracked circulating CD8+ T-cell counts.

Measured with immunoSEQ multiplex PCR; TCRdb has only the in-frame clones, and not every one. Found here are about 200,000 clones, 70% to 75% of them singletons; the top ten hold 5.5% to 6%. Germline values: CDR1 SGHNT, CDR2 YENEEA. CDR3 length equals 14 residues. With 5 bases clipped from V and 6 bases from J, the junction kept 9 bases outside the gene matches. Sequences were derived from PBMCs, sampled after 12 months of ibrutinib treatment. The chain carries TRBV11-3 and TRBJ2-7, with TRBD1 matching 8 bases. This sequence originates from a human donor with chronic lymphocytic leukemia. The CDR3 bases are TGTGCCAGCAGCCAAAGGGACAGGCCCTTCGAGCAGTACTTC. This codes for CASSQRDRPFEQYF.